This entry lists 9 T cell receptor beta chains sequenced from one sample in a study of Ad26.COV2.S vaccination and SARS-CoV-2 variants. The treatment: approximately 18 received Ad26.COV2.S at low or high dose, single or two shots; roughly five received placebo; per-sample allocation not given. The investigators took samples on day 63 after the first vaccine or placebo injection. Profiling relied on immunoSEQ multiplex PCR, and the TCRdb table lists in-frame clones only, not all of them. The data contain 200,000 to 250,000 clones, over 75% of them singletons. Source: peripheral blood, taken in a trial of Ad26.COV2.S vaccine versus placebo. These receptors were collected from a person between 18 and 60 years old who received the Ad26.COV2.S COVID-19 vaccine or a placebo.

J is TRBJ2-5 and V is TRBV9; TRBD1 or TRBD2 may be the D gene (5 bases each). Germline CDR1 is SGDLS and CDR2 is YYNGEE. The CDR3 has 12 amino acids. The V end was cut by 8 bases, the J end by 4 bases, with 12 bases between. The CDR3 protein is CARRQGAETQYF. For the CDR3, the DNA is TGTGCCAGGCGGCAGGGAGCAGAGACCCAGTACTTC.

This chain's CDR3 is CASSSKTSPLGETQYF. DNA of the CDR3: TGTGCCAGCAGCTCCAAGACTAGCCCCCTGGGGGAGACCCAGTACTTC. This chain joins TRBV5-4 and TRBJ2-5; 7 bases align to TRBD2. Trimming at V came to 3 bases and at J to 5 bases, leaving 13 bases not matched to a gene. The CDR3 runs to 16 residues. CDR1 and CDR2 from the germline V gene are SGHNT and YYREEE (reference sequence).

This clone showed up just once. Other DNA sequences in the sample encode the same CDR3. The chain is built from TRBV6-5 and TRBJ1-1; D remains unclear. CDR1 is MNHEY and CDR2 is SVGAGI in the germline V gene. The V end lost 2 bases, the J end lost 1 base, and 5 bases lay between the germline ends. The CDR3 is made up of 13 amino acids. For the CDR3, the DNA is TGTGCCAGCAGTTACCGTGGGAACACTGAAGCTTTCTTT. Translating it yields CASSYRGNTEAFF.

This clone was counted once. This chain links TRBV7-3 with TRBJ1-2, with D maybe TRBD1 (6 bases). V lost 4 bases and J 7 bases, leaving 16 bases between the germline ends. Germline V gene sequence: CDR1 SGHTA, CDR2 FQGTGA. The CDR3 is made up of 14 amino acids. In nucleotides, the CDR3 is TGTGCCAGCAGCTCCCCCGGGGACATCCGTGGCTACACCTTC. Its translation is CASSSPGDIRGYTF. The full variable domain, rest sourced from reference TRBV7-3 and TRBJ1-2, is GAGVSQTPSNKVTEKGKYVELRCDPISGHTALYWYRQSLGQGPEFLIYFQGTGAADDSGLPNDRFFAVRPEGSVSTLKIQRTERGDSAVYLCASSSPGDIRGYTFGSGTRLTVV.

This clone occurred once. The chain couples TRBV7-8 to TRBJ2-3; TRBD2 aligns across 10 bases. The CDR3 is made up of 17 amino acids. Germline loops: CDR1 SGHVS, CDR2 FQNEAQ. The ends lost 5 bases at V and 0 bases at J; junction bases unmatched: 8. The CDR3 DNA is TGTGCCAGCAGCGTAGGACTAGCGGTGATCAGCACAGATACGCAGTATTTT. Residues: CASSVGLAVISTDTQYF.

The rearrangement links TRBV2 to TRBJ2-5; 8 bases align to TRBD1. The V gene's germline CDR1 is SNHLY and CDR2 FYNNEI. The CDR3 is 13 residues long. Germline trimming cut 6 bases from V and 4 bases from J; bases unmatched to any gene: 4. The CDR3 DNA reads TGTGCCAGCAGCACAGGGGGAAGAGAGACCCAGTACTTC. Protein sequence: CASSTGGRETQYF. Complete variable domain (other parts from reference TRBV2 and TRBJ2-5): EPEVTQTPSHQVTQMGQEVILRCVPISNHLYFYWYRQILGQKVEFLVSFYNNEISEKSEIFDDQFSVERPDGSNFTLKIRSTKLEDSAMYFCASSTGGRETQYFGPGTRLLVL.

This clone was seen only a few times. This chain uses TRBV24-1 with TRBJ2-1, with a possible D match to TRBD2 (6 bases). The CDR3 extends over 14 amino acids. With 8 bases removed from V and 0 bases from J, the gap between germline ends came to 10 bases. Germline CDR1 reads KGHDR; CDR2 reads SFDVKD. This CDR3 is CATNSGTSYNEQFF. Written as DNA, the CDR3 is TGTGCCACCAATAGCGGTACCTCCTACAATGAGCAGTTCTTC.

The chain couples TRBV19 to TRBJ2-5; 7 bases agree with TRBD2. This CDR3 has 11 amino acids. V was pared by 6 bases and J by 5 bases, with 0 bases of the junction left unmatched. CDR1 is LNHDA, CDR2 SQIVND, per germline (reference sequence). This CDR3 is CASSGRETQYF. The CDR3 coding sequence is TGTGCCAGTAGCGGGAGGGAGACCCAGTACTTC. The full variable domain, with the rest looked up from reference TRBV19 and TRBJ2-5, is DGGITQSPKYLFRKEGQNVTLSCEQNLNHDAMYWYRQDPGQGLRLIYYSQIVNDFQKGDIAEGYSVSREKKESFPLTVTSAQKNPTAFYLCASSGRETQYFGPGTRLLVL.

This clone was counted a few times. This chain connects TRBV7-6 to TRBJ1-6; 7 nucleotides align to TRBD1. The CDR3 is 14 residues long. Germline V gene data show CDR1 as SGHVS and CDR2 as FNYEAQ. Unmatched junction bases numbered 7, after V lost 0 bases and J lost 14 bases. This CDR3 is CASSLAGQAQALHF. CDR3 nucleotides: TGTGCCAGCAGCTTAGCAGGACAGGCCCAGGCCCTCCACTTT.